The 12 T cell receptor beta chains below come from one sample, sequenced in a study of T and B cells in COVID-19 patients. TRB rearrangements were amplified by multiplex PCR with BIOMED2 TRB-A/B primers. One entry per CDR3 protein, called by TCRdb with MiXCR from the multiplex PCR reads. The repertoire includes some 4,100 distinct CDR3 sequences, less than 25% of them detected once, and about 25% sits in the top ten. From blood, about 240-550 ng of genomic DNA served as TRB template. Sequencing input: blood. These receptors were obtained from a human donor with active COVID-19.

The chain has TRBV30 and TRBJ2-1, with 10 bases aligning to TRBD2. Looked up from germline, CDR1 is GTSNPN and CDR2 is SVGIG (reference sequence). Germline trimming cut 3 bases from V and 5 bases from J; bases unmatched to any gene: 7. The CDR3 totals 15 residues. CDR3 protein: CAWSPGLASDNEQFF. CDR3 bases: TGTGCCTGGAGCCCGGGACTAGCGAGTGACAATGAGCAGTTCTTC.

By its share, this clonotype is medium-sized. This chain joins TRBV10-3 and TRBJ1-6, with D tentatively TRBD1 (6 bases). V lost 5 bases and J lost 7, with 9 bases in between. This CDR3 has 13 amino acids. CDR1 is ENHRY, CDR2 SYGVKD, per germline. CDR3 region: CAISWDKNSPLHF. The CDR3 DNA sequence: TGTGCCATCAGTTGGGACAAGAATTCACCCCTCCACTTT.

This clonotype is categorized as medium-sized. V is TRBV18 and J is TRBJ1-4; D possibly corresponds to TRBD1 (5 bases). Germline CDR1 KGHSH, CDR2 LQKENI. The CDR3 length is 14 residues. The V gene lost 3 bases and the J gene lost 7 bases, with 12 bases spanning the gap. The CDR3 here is CASSPGTLAEKLFF. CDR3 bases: TGTGCCAGCTCACCGGGGACTCTGGCTGAAAAACTGTTTTTT.

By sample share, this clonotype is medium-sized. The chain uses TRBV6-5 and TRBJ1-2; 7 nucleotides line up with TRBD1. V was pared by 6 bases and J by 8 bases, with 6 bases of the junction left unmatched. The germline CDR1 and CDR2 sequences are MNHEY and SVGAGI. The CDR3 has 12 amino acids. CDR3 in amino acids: CASRRQGGGYTF. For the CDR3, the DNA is TGTGCCAGCAGGAGACAGGGAGGGGGCTACACCTTC.

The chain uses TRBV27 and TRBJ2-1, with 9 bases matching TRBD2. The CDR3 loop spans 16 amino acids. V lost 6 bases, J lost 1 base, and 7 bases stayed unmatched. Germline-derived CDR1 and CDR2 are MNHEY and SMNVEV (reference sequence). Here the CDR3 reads CASSQRAGGSYNEQFF. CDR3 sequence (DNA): TGTGCCAGCAGCCAACGGGCGGGAGGGTCCTACAATGAGCAGTTCTTC.

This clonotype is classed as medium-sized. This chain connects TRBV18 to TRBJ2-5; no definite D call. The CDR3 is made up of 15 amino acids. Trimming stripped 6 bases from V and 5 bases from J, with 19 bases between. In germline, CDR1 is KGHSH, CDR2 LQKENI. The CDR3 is CASSEVDKSEETQYF. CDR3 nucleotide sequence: TGTGCCAGCTCCGAGGTGGATAAATCGGAGGAGACCCAGTACTTC.

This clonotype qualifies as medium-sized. DNA of the CDR3: TGTGCCAGCAGTCACCCTGGCGGGGGTCACTATGGCTACACCTTC. Its translation is CASSHPGGGHYGYTF. The chain is built from TRBV6-5 and TRBJ1-2, with D possibly being TRBD1 (5 bases). V lost 5 bases to trimming and J lost 3 bases, with 16 bases between them. This CDR3 is built from 15 residues. Germline V gene data show CDR1 as MNHEY and CDR2 as SVGAGI.

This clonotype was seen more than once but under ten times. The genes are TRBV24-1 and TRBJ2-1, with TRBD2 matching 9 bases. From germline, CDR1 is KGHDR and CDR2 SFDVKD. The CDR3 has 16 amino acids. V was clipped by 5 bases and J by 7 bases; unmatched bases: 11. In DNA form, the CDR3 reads TGTGCCACCAGTGCCATCGGGGGTAGCGGGAGTAATGAGCAGTTCTTC. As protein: CATSAIGGSGSNEQFF.

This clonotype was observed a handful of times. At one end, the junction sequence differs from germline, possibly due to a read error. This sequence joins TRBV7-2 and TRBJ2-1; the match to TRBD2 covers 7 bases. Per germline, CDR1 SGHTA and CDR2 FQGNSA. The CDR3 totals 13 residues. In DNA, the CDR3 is TGTGCCAGCAGATTAGCGGGCATATCCGGGCAGTTCTTC. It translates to CASRLAGISGQFF. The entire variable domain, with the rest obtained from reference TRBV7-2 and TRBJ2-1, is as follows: GAGVSQSPSNKVTEKGKDVELRCDPISGHTALYWYRQSLGQGLEFLIYFQGNSAPDKSGLPSDRFSAERTGGSVSTLTIQRTQQEDSAVYLCASRLAGISGQFFGPGTRLTVL.

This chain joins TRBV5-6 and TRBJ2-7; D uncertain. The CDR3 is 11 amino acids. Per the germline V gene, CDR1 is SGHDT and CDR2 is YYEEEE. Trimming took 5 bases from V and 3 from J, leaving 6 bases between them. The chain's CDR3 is CASRDSYEQYF. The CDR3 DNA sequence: TGTGCCAGCAGGGATAGCTACGAGCAGTACTTC.

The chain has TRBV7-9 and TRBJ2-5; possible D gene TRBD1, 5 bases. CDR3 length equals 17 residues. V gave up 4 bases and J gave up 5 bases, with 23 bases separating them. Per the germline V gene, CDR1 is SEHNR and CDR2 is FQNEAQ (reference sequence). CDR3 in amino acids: CASSSTGGHPLTETQYF. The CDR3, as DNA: TGTGCCAGCAGCTCCACCGGTGGACACCCGCTTACGGAGACCCAGTACTTC.

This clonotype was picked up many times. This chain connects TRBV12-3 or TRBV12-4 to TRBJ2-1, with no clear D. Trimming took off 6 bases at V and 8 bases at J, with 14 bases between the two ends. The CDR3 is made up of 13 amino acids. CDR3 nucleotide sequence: TGTGCCAGCAGCCGACGGCGTTGGGATGAGCAGTTCTTC. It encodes CASSRRRWDEQFF.